This T cell receptor beta chain was recorded in a study of blood T cell repertoires in COVID-19. The V end was cut by 4 bases, the J end by 9 bases, with 13 bases between. Germline V gene lookup returns CDR1 LNHDA and CDR2 SQIVND (reference sequence). This CDR3 has 14 residues. Sequenced by immunoSEQ multiplex PCR; TCRdb stores in-frame clones only, minus some. This sample has 300,000 to 400,000 clones, with about nine tenths found just once. This rearrangement joins TRBV19 to TRBJ1-6; D perhaps matches TRBD1 (6 bases). The sequence was collected from a man aged 30-40 years with COVID-19, enrolled during active disease. Sequenced sample: peripheral blood. CDR3 region: CASSRGQGGSPLHF. The CDR3 DNA reads TGTGCCAGTAGTAGGGGCCAAGGGGGTTCACCCCTCCACTTT.